The rows below give T cell receptor beta chains drawn from one sample of a study of blood T cell repertoires in COVID-19. The protocol was immunoSEQ multiplex PCR, while the TCRdb copy is restricted to in-frame clones and leaves out a portion. Of roughly 270,000 clones listed, roughly 80% are singletons. Sequenced material: PBMCs or T cells enriched from blood (not recorded which). Every receptor here comes from a man aged 40-50 years who had been exposed to COVID-19. The CDR3 runs from the conserved cysteine through the conserved F or W. D genes are given only for firm matches. Only some rows state a clone size, as once, few, many or a class for expanded clones.

clone size	V gene	D gene	J gene	CDR3 protein	CDR3 DNA
-	TRBV11-3	TRBD2	TRBJ2-3	CASSWRLAASTDTQYF	TGTGCCAGCAGCTGGAGACTAGCGGCCTCTACAGATACGCAGTATTTT
-	TRBV6-5	-	TRBJ1-2	CASSRSGDYGYTF	TGTGCCAGCAGCCGGTCAGGGGACTATGGCTACACCTTC
-	TRBV6-6	TRBD1	TRBJ1-2	CASSGQGNYGYTF	TGTGCCAGCAGCGGACAGGGAAACTATGGCTACACCTTC
-	TRBV3-1/TRBV3-2	-	TRBJ1-4	CASSHRTGPNEKLFF	TGTGCCAGCAGCCATAGAACAGGGCCTAATGAAAAACTGTTTTTT
-	TRBV19	TRBD2	TRBJ2-1	CASSSGGPPNEQFF	TGTGCCAGTAGCTCGGGAGGGCCACCAAATGAGCAGTTCTTC
-	TRBV29-1	TRBD2	TRBJ2-1	CSVKRAGSSYNEQFF	TGCAGCGTCAAGAGAGCGGGAAGCTCCTACAATGAGCAGTTCTTC
-	TRBV5-5	-	TRBJ1-1	CASSLLRAGGTEAFF	TGTGCCAGCAGCTTGCTCCGAGCGGGGGGGACTGAAGCTTTCTTT
-	TRBV7-9	-	TRBJ1-6	CASSHRTAEGYSPLHF	TGTGCCAGCAGCCACCGGACAGCTGAGGGTTATTCACCCCTCCACTTT
few	TRBV6-5	-	TRBJ1-3	CASSRNSGTGNTIYF	TGTGCCAGCAGCCGAAATTCGGGTACTGGAAACACCATATATTTT
-	TRBV7-8	-	TRBJ1-1	CASSLGQMNTEAFF	TGTGCCAGCAGCTTAGGTCAGATGAACACTGAAGCTTTCTTT
-	TRBV5-6	-	TRBJ1-5	CASSFRQAHQPQHF	TGTGCCAGCAGCTTTAGACAGGCCCATCAGCCCCAGCATTTT
-	TRBV9	-	TRBJ2-7	CASSVAGFGDEQYF	TGTGCCAGCAGCGTAGCGGGGTTTGGGGACGAGCAGTACTTC
once	TRBV18	-	TRBJ2-3	CASSPVAGTLADTQYF	TGTGCCAGCTCACCCGTTGCGGGGACCTTGGCAGATACGCAGTATTTT
-	TRBV10-1	-	TRBJ1-5	CASSGGSGNQPQHF	TGCGCCAGCAGTGGAGGGTCAGGCAATCAGCCCCAGCATTTT
few	TRBV4-2	-	TRBJ2-5	CASSQELAETQYF	TGTGCCAGCAGCCAAGAACTAGCCGAGACCCAGTACTTC
once	TRBV9	-	TRBJ1-5	CASSVTQGEGNQPQHF	TGTGCCAGCAGCGTCACTCAGGGCGAGGGCAATCAGCCCCAGCATTTT
-	TRBV30	-	TRBJ2-2	CAWSVRSGELFF	TGTGCCTGGAGTGTACGGAGTGGGGAGCTGTTTTTT
-	TRBV4-1	-	TRBJ1-4	CASSQVESEKLFF	TGCGCCAGCAGCCAAGTAGAGAGTGAAAAACTGTTTTTT
-	TRBV19	-	TRBJ1-1	CASFTGITEAFF	TGTGCCAGTTTTACAGGGATAACTGAAGCTTTCTTT
-	TRBV10-1	-	TRBJ2-5	CASSESARQQETQYF	TGCGCCAGCAGTGAGTCGGCCAGACAACAAGAGACCCAGTACTTC
-	TRBV6-5	TRBD2	TRBJ2-1	CASSPGGGYNEQFF	TGTGCCAGCAGTCCGGGAGGAGGTTACAATGAGCAGTTCTTC
few	TRBV5-4	-	TRBJ2-7	CASSPTSKHYEQYF	TGTGCCAGCAGCCCGACTAGTAAACACTACGAGCAGTACTTC
few	TRBV5-1	-	TRBJ2-2	CASSLDFSGELFF	TGCGCCAGCAGCCTGGACTTTTCCGGGGAGCTGTTTTTT
-	TRBV7-8	-	TRBJ1-1	CASSPANRNTEAFF	TGTGCCAGCAGCCCGGCGAACAGGAACACTGAAGCTTTCTTT
-	TRBV29-1	-	TRBJ1-2	CSVGGANYGYTF	TGCAGCGTTGGGGGCGCGAACTATGGCTACACCTTC
-	TRBV3-1/TRBV3-2	TRBD2	TRBJ2-1	CASSPAGGSYNEQFF	TGTGCCAGCAGCCCAGCGGGAGGGAGTTACAATGAGCAGTTCTTC